Following are 3 T cell receptor beta chains from one sample sequenced in a study of T-cell reconstitution after alpha-beta-depleted transplantation in children. Unique molecular identifiers tagged the TCRbeta library. TCRdb used MiXCR to reprocess the PCR reads, holding one entry per CDR3 protein. The table shows a few hundred thousand distinct CDR3 sequences, with 27% occurring only once. The sequenced sample was PBMCs, obtained before TCRalphabeta/CD19-depleted stem cell transplant. These receptors all come from a boy in the first two years of life with Wiskott-Aldrich syndrome, due to receive a stem cell transplant.

The V call is TRBV5-5, the J call TRBJ2-4; 14 bases fit TRBD2. Trimming removed 7 bases from V and 8 bases from J; junction bases left unmatched: 5. The CDR3 runs to 14 residues. Germline V gives CDR1 SGHKS, CDR2 YYEKEE (reference sequence). In DNA, the CDR3 is TGTGCCAGCCGAGGGACTAGCGGGAGAGACATTCAGTACTTC. Translating it yields CASRGTSGRDIQYF. The full variable domain, rest sourced from reference TRBV5-5 and TRBJ2-4, is DAGVTQSPTHLIKTRGQQVTLRCSPISGHKSVSWYQQVLGQGPQFIFQYYEKEERGRGNFPDRFSARQFPNYSSELNVNALLLGDSALYLCASRGTSGRDIQYFGAGTRLSVL.

This clonotype was picked up a small number of times. The chain has TRBV15 and TRBJ2-7; a possible D gene is TRBD1 (5 bases). CDR1 is LNHNV, CDR2 YYDKDF, per germline (reference sequence). The CDR3 has 15 residues. V gave up 4 bases and J gave up 3 bases, with 16 bases separating them. The CDR3 nucleotides are TGTGCCACCAGCATGAACAGGATTCCTTTCTACGAGCAGTACTTC. The encoded protein is CATSMNRIPFYEQYF.

The V gene is TRBV12-3 or TRBV12-4, the J gene TRBJ2-7; no clear D gene. CDR3 length: 13 residues. V was shortened by 1 base and J by 3 bases, with 7 bases between the two germline ends. The CDR3 coding sequence is TGTGCCAGCAGTTTAGAACAGTTCTACGAGCAGTACTTC. Protein sequence: CASSLEQFYEQYF.